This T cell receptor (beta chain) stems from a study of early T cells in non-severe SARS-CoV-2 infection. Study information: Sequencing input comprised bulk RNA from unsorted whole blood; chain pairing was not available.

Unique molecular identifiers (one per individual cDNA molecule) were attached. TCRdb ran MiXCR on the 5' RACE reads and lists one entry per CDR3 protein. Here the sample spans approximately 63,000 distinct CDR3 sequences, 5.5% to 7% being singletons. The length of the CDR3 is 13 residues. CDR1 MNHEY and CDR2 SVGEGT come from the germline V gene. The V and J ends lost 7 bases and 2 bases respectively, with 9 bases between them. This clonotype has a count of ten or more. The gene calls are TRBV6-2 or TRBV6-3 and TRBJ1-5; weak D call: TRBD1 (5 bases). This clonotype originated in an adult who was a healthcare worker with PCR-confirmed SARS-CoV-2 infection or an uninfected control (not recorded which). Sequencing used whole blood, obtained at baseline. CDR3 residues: CASNRGGNQPQHF. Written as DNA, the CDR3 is TGTGCCAGCAACCGGGGCGGCAATCAGCCCCAGCATTTT.